This is a list of T cell receptor beta chains from one sample in a study of blood T cell repertoires in COVID-19. Some clones are missing from TCRdb's copy, which holds only in-frame ones; the method was immunoSEQ multiplex PCR. The profile shows roughly 57,000 clones, 80% to 85% of them singletons. The source material was peripheral blood. These receptors all stem from a man aged 30 to 39 with COVID-19, enrolled during active disease. The CDR3 runs from the conserved cysteine through the conserved F or W.

V | CDR3
TRBV6-5 | CASSLQRDNNEQFF
TRBV6-4 | CASSIGTGVYNEQFF
TRBV19 | CASSIGGAPGWNEQFF
TRBV20-1 | CSARDTVEQYF
TRBV19 | CASSIPTGGYGYTF
TRBV27 | CASRSGVSEKLFF
TRBV28 | CASSSATGYPYGYTF
TRBV5-1 | CASSLAGAEQYF
TRBV6-4 | CASSDREGGEQFF
TRBV1 | CTSSQTDWPRVSSYNEQFF
TRBV6-1 | CASSSQGGGYTF
TRBV11-3 | CASSLLAVSYNEQFF
TRBV27 | CASSSAGFSTDTQYF
TRBV27 | CASRGRGLFNEKLFF
TRBV30 | CAWSKQGNTEAFF
TRBV2 | CASSPQGALGYTF
TRBV5-4 | CASSLGQNRDGYTF
TRBV19 | CASGPWGGMHIQYF
TRBV3-1/TRBV3-2 | CASSPRSTRKQADTQYF
TRBV14 | CASSQFQGVNNSPLHF
TRBV6-1 | CASSGSAGEAVFEQFF
TRBV30 | CAWQGAGNYGYTF
TRBV9 | CASSVRPGTGDSMNTEAFF
TRBV6-2/TRBV6-3 | CASSSSGLAGLQETQYF
TRBV7-9 | CASSASGSNEQYF
TRBV4-2 | CASSPTSGVYQETQYF
TRBV30 | CAWSDGTGSADTQYF
TRBV30 | CAWTRGGQGDNGYTF
TRBV3-1/TRBV3-2 | CASSLVSGYGYTF
TRBV28 | CASRPQDSGYTEAFF
TRBV27 | CASSSAGQDSSYEQYF
TRBV14 | CASSQAGLAFTYEQYF
TRBV30 | CAQQRRANTEAFF
TRBV5-1 | CASHLGGLDTDTQYF
TRBV4-3 | CASSQGSTVGNTIYF